This T cell receptor beta chain was recovered during a study of blood T cell repertoires in COVID-19. This CDR3 region has 13 residues. V lost 4 bases, J lost 0 bases, and 5 bases lay in between. Per germline, CDR1 ENHRY and CDR2 SYGVKD. As processed by the authors: Amplification of reference gene primers was used by the study to estimate nucleated cell counts. Profiling relied on immunoSEQ multiplex PCR, and the TCRdb table lists in-frame clones only, not all of them. The V and J calls and the clone size are those of that table, but D and trimming were determined from the DNA. The sample comprises under 85,000 clones, 65% to 85% of which are singletons, and around 5% rests with the top ten.

V and J are TRBV10-3 and TRBJ2-3; tentative D call: TRBD2 (5 bases). The sequencing sample was made of peripheral blood. The clonotype was recovered from a man between 45 and 60 years old with active COVID-19. CDR3 loop: CAISGESTDTQYF. As DNA, the CDR3 is TGTGCCATCAGTGGGGAGAGCACAGATACGCAGTATTTT.